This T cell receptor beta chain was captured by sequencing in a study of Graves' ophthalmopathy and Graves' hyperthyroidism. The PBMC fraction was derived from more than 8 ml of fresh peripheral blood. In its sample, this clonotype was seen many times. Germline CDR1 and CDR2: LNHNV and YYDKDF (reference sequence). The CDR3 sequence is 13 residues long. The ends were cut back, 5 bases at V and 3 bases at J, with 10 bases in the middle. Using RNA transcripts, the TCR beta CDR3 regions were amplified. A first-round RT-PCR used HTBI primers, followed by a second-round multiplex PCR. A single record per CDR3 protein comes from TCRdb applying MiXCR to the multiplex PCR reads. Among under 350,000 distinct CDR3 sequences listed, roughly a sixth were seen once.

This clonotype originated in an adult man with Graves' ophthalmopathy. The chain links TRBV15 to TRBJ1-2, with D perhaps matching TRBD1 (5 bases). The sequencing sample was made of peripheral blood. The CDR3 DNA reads TGTGCCACCAGCCTCCGGGGGGACTATGGCTACACCTTC. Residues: CATSLRGDYGYTF.